These 3 T cell receptor beta chains came from one sample sequenced in a study of T cell repertoires in cytomegalovirus infection. These receptors have no known antigen. TCRdb reprocessed the reads via MiXCR and lists one record per CDR3 protein. The table records some 900,000 distinct CDR3 sequences, approximately 30% of them present only once. Specimen: cultured CD8+ T cells from PBMCs, collected from culture after CMV antigen stimulation. The receptors originated from a human donor in good health (CMV status not recorded). Some clones in this sample may be carry-over from other donors' samples.

The CDR3 DNA reads TGTGCCAGCAGCACTCGGGATCCGAACACCGGGGAGCTGTTTTTT. Amino acids: CASSTRDPNTGELFF. The V call is TRBV11-3, the J call TRBJ2-2; possible D gene TRBD2, 5 bases. CDR3 length: 15 residues. Trimming removed 5 bases at V and 0 bases at J, with 10 bases between. CDR1 and CDR2 from the germline V gene are SGHNT and YENEEA.

The genes are TRBV5-1 and TRBJ1-1; TRBD1 matches 8 bases. Per the germline V gene, CDR1 is SGHRS and CDR2 is YFSETQ. The length of the CDR3 is 18 residues. V dropped 0 bases and J dropped 6; count of bases not matched to a gene: 16. The DNA of the CDR3 is TGCGCCAGCAGCTTGGACGCGCGAGACAGGGGAGAGAGGGCTGAAGCTTTCTTT. Amino acid sequence: CASSLDARDRGERAEAFF.

This clonotype was counted only a few times. The chain joins TRBV20-1 to TRBJ2-5; no definite D call. Trimming removed 3 bases from V and 1 base from J, with 12 bases in between. CDR1 DFQATT and CDR2 SNEGSKA come from the germline V gene (reference sequence). The CDR3 is made up of 14 amino acids. CDR3 bases: TGCAGTGCTAGCAGGACCCCCTTCCAAGAGACCCAGTACTTC. It yields the protein CSASRTPFQETQYF.